What follows are 31 T cell receptor beta chains derived from one specimen sequenced in a study of T cells in Graves' hyperthyroidism and ophthalmopathy. From RNA transcripts, TCR beta CDR3 regions were amplified. HTBI primers were the set used in a first-round RT-PCR of the TCR CDR3. TCRdb ran MiXCR on the multiplex PCR reads and lists one entry per CDR3 protein. Here the sample spans around 600,000 distinct CDR3 sequences, roughly 15% being singletons. The sequencing sample was made of blood. The receptors stem from a woman aged 40 to 50 with Graves' ophthalmopathy.

This sequence joins TRBV7-9 and TRBJ2-7; D is undetermined. V gave up 4 bases and J gave up 2 bases, with 12 bases separating them. The CDR3 length is 14 residues. Per the germline V gene, CDR1 is SEHNR and CDR2 is FQNEAQ (reference sequence). CDR3 residues: CASSYLAGPYEQYF. The CDR3 nucleotides are TGTGCCAGCAGCTACTTGGCAGGCCCCTACGAGCAGTACTTC. Full variable domain (missing parts from reference TRBV7-9 and TRBJ2-7): DTGVSQNPRHKITKRGQNVTFRCDPISEHNRLYWYRQTLGQGPEFLTYFQNEAQLEKSRLLSDRFSAERPKGSFSTLEIQRTEQGDSAMYLCASSYLAGPYEQYFGPGTRLTVT.

This clonotype was observed at least ten times. The chain is built from TRBV2 and TRBJ1-1; 7 bases agree with TRBD1. V trimming: 6 bases; J trimming: 4 bases; junction bases outside the gene matches: 8. Germline assignment: CDR1 SNHLY and CDR2 FYNNEI. This CDR3 is 14 amino acids long. In DNA form, the CDR3 reads TGTGCCAGCAGCATAACCGGACAGGCCACTGAAGCTTTCTTT. This codes for CASSITGQATEAFF.

In its sample, this clonotype was seen a few times. The chain recombines TRBV5-1 with TRBJ2-5; D perhaps matches TRBD2 (6 bases). CDR3 size: 16 residues. Trimming shortened V by 1 base and J by 1 base, and 14 bases separated the two germline ends. The germline V gene has CDR1 SGHRS and CDR2 YFSETQ. The CDR3 sequence is CASSLTGGDPQETQYF. CDR3 in DNA: TGCGCCAGCAGCTTGACTGGCGGGGACCCCCAAGAGACCCAGTACTTC.

This clonotype was seen at least ten times. V is TRBV18 and J is TRBJ1-5, with D possibly TRBD1 on 5 matching bases. Germline-derived CDR1 and CDR2 are KGHSH and LQKENI. The CDR3 length is 14 residues. Trimming took 2 bases from V and 11 from J, leaving 16 bases between them. CDR3 sequence (DNA): TGTGCCAGCTCACCAAACCCTGAGTGGGGGGCCCAGCATTTT. This codes for CASSPNPEWGAQHF.

The chain links TRBV6-9 to TRBJ1-6; D not certain. V was trimmed by 3 bases and J by 7 bases, leaving 13 bases between them. Looked up from germline, CDR1 is MNHGY and CDR2 is SVAAGI. The CDR3 consists of 15 residues. The CDR3 sequence: CASSYMWEANSPLHF. Here the CDR3 DNA reads TGTGCCAGCAGTTACATGTGGGAGGCGAATTCACCCCTCCACTTT.

This clonotype was observed a handful of times. This rearrangement joins TRBV27 to TRBJ2-7; no definite D call. CDR3 length equals 14 residues. V was trimmed by 0 bases and J by 1 base, leaving 7 bases between them. From germline, CDR1 is MNHEY and CDR2 SMNVEV (reference sequence). The CDR3: CASSLSYGSYEQYF. In DNA form, the CDR3 reads TGTGCCAGCAGTTTATCTTATGGATCCTACGAGCAGTACTTC.

The V call is TRBV28, the J call TRBJ2-7; no definite D call. The CDR3 sequence is 13 residues long. Trimming left V 6 bases short and J 1 base short, with 10 bases between. The germline gives CDR1 MDHEN, CDR2 SYDVKM. CDR3 nucleotides: TGTGCCAGCAGCCCTTTTATTTCCTACGAGCAGTACTTC. Protein: CASSPFISYEQYF.

This clonotype was observed many times. V gene TRBV3-1 combines with J gene TRBJ2-1; the match to TRBD2 covers 11 bases. CDR1 LGHDT and CDR2 YNNKEL come from the germline V gene (reference sequence). The CDR3 runs 18 residues. V lost 2 bases, J lost 12 bases, and 18 bases stayed unmatched. CDR3 DNA: TGTGCCAGCAGCCAAACCCTAACTAGCGGGGGTAGGGGACAGGGGCAGTTCTTC. Its translation: CASSQTLTSGGRGQGQFF.

This clonotype was counted between two and nine times. This sequence joins TRBV6-1 and TRBJ2-7; 14 bases match TRBD2. V lost 6 bases and J lost 1; bases outside the gene matches: 8. CDR3 length equals 17 residues. Germline V gene sequence: CDR1 MNHNS, CDR2 SASEGT. The CDR3 protein is CASRLGTSGSSSYEQYF. CDR3 nucleotide sequence: TGTGCCAGCAGACTCGGGACTAGCGGGAGTTCTTCCTACGAGCAGTACTTC.

This clonotype was observed many times. The chain carries TRBV7-9 and TRBJ2-5; D remains unclear. Germline V gene sequence: CDR1 SEHNR, CDR2 FQNEAQ (reference sequence). CDR3 length: 13 residues. Trimming shortened V by 5 bases and J by 4 bases, and 11 bases separated the two germline ends. In DNA form, the CDR3 reads TGTGCCAGCAGCCTAACGGCAGGAGAGACCCAGTACTTC. Translating it yields CASSLTAGETQYF.

The V gene is TRBV6-1, the J gene TRBJ1-2; 8 bases fit TRBD1. The CDR3 is 15 residues long. Germline CDR1 and CDR2: MNHNS and SASEGT. The V and J ends lost 6 bases and 4 bases, in that order; junction bases with no gene match: 10. The chain's CDR3 is CASSDRDRGSYGYTF. CDR3 in DNA: TGTGCCAGCAGCGACCGAGACAGGGGTAGCTATGGCTACACCTTC.

The table lists this clonotype with a few counts. The genes are TRBV5-1 and TRBJ1-1; 7 bases are a match to TRBD1. The CDR3 loop spans 15 amino acids. V gave up 0 bases and J gave up 4 bases; unmatched junction bases: 6. CDR1 SGHRS and CDR2 YFSETQ come from the germline V gene. The chain's CDR3 is CASSLAGAGGTEAFF. For the CDR3, the DNA is TGCGCCAGCAGCTTGGCCGGGGCAGGGGGCACTGAAGCTTTCTTT.

The sample holds many counts of this clonotype. J is TRBJ2-7 and V is TRBV27; no reliable D call. Germline V gene sequence: CDR1 MNHEY, CDR2 SMNVEV (reference sequence). V was clipped by 2 bases and J by 1 base, with 6 bases between them. This CDR3 is 13 amino acids long. The DNA for the CDR3 is TGTGCCAGCAGTTTACAGAAGTCCTACGAGCAGTACTTC. It yields the protein CASSLQKSYEQYF.

As for this clonotype: The junction shows a germline mismatch at one end, possibly a read error. The CDR3: CAGSLDSTGEFF. CDR3 DNA sequence: TGTGCCGGCAGTTTAGATTCCACGGGAGAGTTCTTC. The chain couples TRBV28 to TRBJ2-1; tentatively, D is TRBD2 (6 bases). The CDR3 has 12 amino acids. Germline-derived CDR1 and CDR2 are MDHEN and SYDVKM.

This clonotype was counted between two and nine times. The chain recombines TRBV15 with TRBJ1-6; D unclear. Trimming shortened V by 3 bases and J by 8 bases, and 5 bases separated the two germline ends. This CDR3 spans 12 amino acids. Germline CDR1 and CDR2: LNHNV and YYDKDF (reference sequence). The CDR3 DNA reads as TGTGCCACCAGCAGGCTGGATTCACCCCTCCACTTT. The encoded protein is CATSRLDSPLHF.

V is TRBV5-1 and J is TRBJ1-6; 7 bases are a match to TRBD1. Germline V CDR1 and CDR2: SGHRS, YFSETQ. CDR3 length: 15 residues. With 3 bases clipped from V and 5 bases from J, the junction kept 5 bases outside the gene matches. The CDR3 protein is CASSYGTENNSPLHF. The CDR3 DNA is TGCGCCAGCAGCTACGGGACAGAGAATAATTCACCCCTCCACTTT.

In this sample, this clonotype turned up many times. V gene TRBV12-3 or TRBV12-4 combines with J gene TRBJ2-7, with D perhaps matching TRBD1 (5 bases). The CDR3 is 15 amino acids. Trimming stripped 2 bases from V and 3 bases from J, with 14 bases between. CDR3 in DNA: TGTGCCAGCAGTTTATCAGGGCCTGTTTTCTACGAGCAGTACTTC. Protein: CASSLSGPVFYEQYF.

This clonotype was found many times. The chain recombines TRBV2 with TRBJ1-5; D might be TRBD1 (5 bases). Germline values: CDR1 SNHLY, CDR2 FYNNEI. This CDR3 region has 14 residues. The V end lost 7 bases, the J end lost 2 bases, and 12 bases lay between the germline ends. CDR3 coding DNA: TGTGCCAGCAAAAGGGGAACGGGCAATCAGCCCCAGCATTTT. Amino acid sequence: CASKRGTGNQPQHF. Full variable domain (rest looked up from reference TRBV2 and TRBJ1-5): EPEVTQTPSHQVTQMGQEVILRCVPISNHLYFYWYRQILGQKVEFLVSFYNNEISEKSEIFDDQFSVERPDGSNFTLKIRSTKLEDSAMYFCASKRGTGNQPQHFGDGTRLSIL.

Many counts were recorded for this clonotype. This rearrangement joins TRBV28 to TRBJ2-1, with 8 nucleotides matching TRBD2. Germline lookup yields CDR1 MDHEN and CDR2 SYDVKM. This CDR3 contains 17 residues. The J segment lost 8 bases and the V segment lost 3 bases, leaving 15 bases of the junction unmatched. DNA of the CDR3: TGTGCCAGCAGTTTGCGGCAGCCGAGCGGGAGTTCCCATGAGCAGTTCTTC. Protein product: CASSLRQPSGSSHEQFF.

V is TRBV5-1 and J is TRBJ1-2; D might be TRBD1 (5 bases). This CDR3 region has 15 residues. CDR1 and CDR2 from the germline V gene are SGHRS and YFSETQ. V lost 0 bases to trimming and J lost 5 bases, with 14 bases between them. The DNA for the CDR3 is TGCGCCAGCAGCTTGGAGGGGAGACTTGGGTATGGCTACACCTTC. This translates into CASSLEGRLGYGYTF.

The V and J genes are TRBV3-1 and TRBJ1-3, with a possible D match to TRBD1 (5 bases). Germline lookup yields CDR1 LGHDT and CDR2 YNNKEL (reference sequence). V was shortened by 6 bases and J by 0 bases, with 18 bases between the two germline ends. The CDR3 extends over 17 amino acids. CDR3: CASRKSETESSGNTIYF. Written as DNA, the CDR3 is TGTGCCAGCAGGAAGTCAGAGACAGAGAGCTCTGGAAACACCATATATTTT.

The rearrangement links TRBV28 to TRBJ2-7, with D maybe TRBD1 (6 bases). CDR1 MDHEN and CDR2 SYDVKM come from the germline V gene. V was pared by 6 bases and J by 2 bases, with 14 bases between. The CDR3 is 14 residues long. CDR3 sequence reads: CASSPGTLTYEQYF. DNA of the CDR3: TGTGCCAGCAGCCCCGGGACACTTACCTACGAGCAGTACTTC. Combining the CDR3 with reference TRBV28 and TRBJ2-7 gives the whole variable domain DVKVTQSSRYLVKRTGEKVFLECVQDMDHENMFWYRQDPGLGLRLIYFSYDVKMKEKGDIPEGYSVSREKKERFSLILESASTNQTSMYLCASSPGTLTYEQYFGPGTRLTVT.

This rearrangement joins TRBV12-3 or TRBV12-4 to TRBJ1-5; D remains unclear. The V end was cut by 1 base, the J end by 6 bases, with 7 bases between. The CDR3 consists of 13 residues. CDR3 in DNA: TGTGCCAGCAGTTTAGATGGCGTTCAGCCCCAGCATTTT. Translated, it gives CASSLDGVQPQHF.

This clonotype has a count of ten or more. The chain joins TRBV18 to TRBJ1-5; D is unclear. The V gene lost 4 bases and the J gene lost 7 bases, with 11 bases spanning the gap. In germline, CDR1 is KGHSH, CDR2 LQKENI. This CDR3 has 13 amino acids. CDR3 DNA sequence: TGTGCCAGCTCACTCTCGGAGGCCCAGCCCCAGCATTTT. Translated, it gives CASSLSEAQPQHF.

The chain has TRBV6-2 or TRBV6-3 and TRBJ2-2; no reliable D call. Germline-derived CDR1 and CDR2 are MNHEY and SVGEGT. Between the trimmed V and J ends, which lost 5 bases and 4 bases, there was a span of 14 bases. CDR3 size: 15 residues. This CDR3 reads CASSRIETATGELFF. In DNA form, the CDR3 reads TGTGCCAGCAGTAGAATAGAAACCGCCACCGGGGAGCTGTTTTTT.

Regarding this clonotype: One end of the junction is discordant with germline, which a read error may explain. CDR3 region: CASSPEDAQKTQYF. The CDR3 nucleotides read TGTGCCAGTAGTCCGGAGGACGCCCAAAAGACCCAGTACTTC. The chain carries TRBV19 and TRBJ2-5; D possibly corresponds to TRBD2 (5 bases). The CDR3 has 14 residues. Germline V lookup: CDR1 LNHDA, CDR2 SQIVND (reference sequence).

The CDR3 region has the DNA TGTGCCAGCAGTTTAGGTAGCGGGAGAGGAAATACGCAGTATTTT. Translated: CASSLGSGRGNTQYF. V is TRBV6-4 and J is TRBJ2-3; TRBD2 agrees at 9 bases. The V gene end was trimmed by 5 bases and the J gene end by 7 bases; junction bases not matched to a gene: 10. The CDR3 has 15 amino acids. Germline V gene data show CDR1 as MRHNA and CDR2 as SNTAGT.

This clonotype came up a few times. V gene TRBV12-3 or TRBV12-4 combines with J gene TRBJ2-3; TRBD2 aligns across 8 bases. This CDR3 has 13 residues. V was pared by 7 bases and J by 5 bases, with 5 bases of the junction left unmatched. CDR3 DNA: TGTGCCAGCAACCGGGGGGGGCAAGATACGCAGTATTTT. Encoded protein: CASNRGGQDTQYF.

The rearrangement uses TRBV5-4 and TRBJ2-3; D may match TRBD1 or TRBD2 (6 bases each). CDR3 length equals 16 residues. Germline V gene lookup returns CDR1 SGHNT and CDR2 YYREEE (reference sequence). The V end lost 3 bases, the J end lost 3 bases, and 17 bases lay between the germline ends. CDR3 loop: CASSSRGKGETDTQYF. The DNA of the CDR3 is TGTGCCAGCAGCTCTCGCGGGAAGGGGGAAACAGATACGCAGTATTTT.

The chain has TRBV28 and TRBJ2-7; D is unresolved. CDR1 MDHEN and CDR2 SYDVKM come from the germline V gene. This CDR3 contains 11 residues. With 5 bases removed from V and 6 bases from J, the gap between germline ends came to 8 bases. CDR3 residues: CASSDSFEQYF. The CDR3 DNA follows: TGTGCCAGCAGTGATAGTTTCGAGCAGTACTTC.

The chain recombines TRBV5-1 with TRBJ2-1; 7 bases are shared with TRBD2. V was pared by 0 bases and J by 5 bases, with 8 bases of the junction left unmatched. The CDR3 contains 16 residues. Per germline, CDR1 SGHRS and CDR2 YFSETQ. CDR3 bases: TGCGCCAGCAGCTTGGGGGGTTGGGGAGGGAACAATGAGCAGTTCTTC. Its protein is CASSLGGWGGNNEQFF.